These 8 T cell receptor beta chains were all obtained from the same sample, sequenced in a study of graft-versus-host responses after intestinal transplantation. Measured with immunoSEQ multiplex PCR; TCRdb has only the in-frame clones, and not every one. The repertoire holds tens of thousands of clones, with 91% as singletons. What these receptors recognize is not known. The sample in question was unstimulated CD4+ T cells sorted from spleen or lymph node cells, obtained before intestinal transplant. These receptor sequences come from a human donor who received an intestinal transplant.

The CDR3, as DNA: TGTGCCAGCAGCAAAGTGGGAGTTCTCTATGGCTACACCTTC. It encodes CASSKVGVLYGYTF. The chain has TRBV21-1 and TRBJ1-2. TRBV21-1 is described as a pseudogene. CDR3 length: 14 residues.

A single count supports this clone. V usage is TRBV9 and J usage is TRBJ2-3; D is uncertain. V was cut by 3 bases and J by 1 base, with 15 bases left in between. The CDR3 is 16 amino acids. Germline V CDR1 and CDR2: SGDLS, YYNGEE. DNA for the CDR3: TGTGCCAGCAGCGCCGAGATAAAAGTAGGCACAGATACGCAGTATTTT. It is translated as CASSAEIKVGTDTQYF.

This clone was recorded a few times. The chain couples TRBV7-6 to TRBJ1-3; possible D gene TRBD1, 5 bases. CDR1 SGHVS and CDR2 FNYEAQ come from the germline V gene. The CDR3 loop spans 15 amino acids. Trimming shortened V by 1 base and J by 0 bases, and 7 bases separated the two germline ends. The CDR3 sequence is CASSLEGSSGNTIYF. The CDR3 nucleotides read TGTGCCAGCAGCTTAGAGGGGTCCTCTGGAAACACCATATATTTT. The full variable domain, rest sourced from reference TRBV7-6 and TRBJ1-3, is GAGVSQSPRYKVTKRGQDVALRCDPISGHVSLYWYRQALGQGPEFLTYFNYEAQQDKSGLPNDRFSAERPEGSISTLTIQRTEQRDSAMYRCASSLEGSSGNTIYFGEGSWLTVV.

J is TRBJ2-5 and V is TRBV30; weak D call: TRBD1 (7 bases). TRBJ2-7 matches the DNA end more closely, so the J call is doubtful. This CDR3 region has 17 residues. The germline V gene has CDR1 GTSNPN and CDR2 SVGIG (reference sequence). The CDR3 is CAWNRGGFSISVYEQYF. The CDR3, as DNA: TGTGCCTGGAACAGGGGAGGATTCAGCATTTCCGTTTACGAGCAGTACTTC.

This rearrangement joins TRBV30 to TRBJ1-3; the D is unclear. This CDR3 contains 15 residues. CDR1 and CDR2 (germline): GTSNPN, SVGIG (reference sequence). V gave up 0 bases and J gave up 3 bases, with 12 bases separating them. The CDR3 DNA reads as TGTGCCTGGAGTGTCCCCGGAGACCATGGAAACACCATATATTTT. It encodes CAWSVPGDHGNTIYF.

The J gene is TRBJ2-7, the V gene TRBV6-5; 11 bases are shared with TRBD1. The CDR3 is 15 amino acids. The junction had 6 bases not matched to a gene; V was cut back by 5 bases and J by 3 bases. From germline, CDR1 is MNHEY and CDR2 SVGAGI. For the CDR3, the DNA is TGTGCCAGCAGTCCCGGGACAGGGGGGAACTACGAGCAGTACTTC. Translation: CASSPGTGGNYEQYF.

The chain employs TRBV11-3 and TRBJ2-7; 8 bases align to TRBD1. The V gene's germline CDR1 is SGHNT and CDR2 YENEEA. CDR3 size: 14 residues. Trimming took 4 bases from V and 4 from J; bases not matched to a gene: 6. In DNA, the CDR3 is TGTGCCAGCAGCTCCAGGGGGCGATCGTACGAGCAGTACTTC. Its translation: CASSSRGRSYEQYF.

This sequence joins TRBV5-1 and TRBJ2-7; 10 positions match TRBD1. CDR1 and CDR2 from the germline V gene are SGHRS and YFSETQ. The CDR3 sequence is 13 residues long. With V trimmed by 5 bases and J by 5 bases, 4 bases remained unmatched. The CDR3: CASRTGGGHEQYF. DNA for the CDR3: TGCGCCAGCAGGACAGGGGGCGGGCACGAGCAGTACTTC.